Here is one T cell receptor beta chain with its context. This specimen belongs to a study of shared clonotypes between healthy human individuals. The data were produced by immunoSEQ multiplex PCR, yet TCRdb's version contains in-frame clones alone and is incomplete. The sample records 2 million to 2.5 million clones, under 97% being singletons. The germline V gene has CDR1 SGHNT and CDR2 YENEEA. Trimming removed 2 bases from V and 1 base from J; junction bases left unmatched: 8. The CDR3 covers 17 residues. The sequencing input was naive CD4+ T cells sorted from blood. Regarding subset: CD45RA+ positively selected. This TCR was sampled from a man aged 18 to 30 in good health. The chain joins TRBV11-3 to TRBJ2-3; 8 bases line up with TRBD2. The CDR3 spells CASSLQRGSGGTDTQYF. CDR3 bases: TGTGCCAGCAGCTTACAGAGAGGTAGCGGGGGCACAGATACGCAGTATTTT.